One and the same sample provided the 19 T cell receptor beta chains below, sequenced in a study of Ad26.COV2.S vaccination and SARS-CoV-2 variants. TCRdb's copy holds only in-frame clones and misses some; the assay was immunoSEQ multiplex PCR. The data show over 400,000 clones, around 93% seen once. Treatment denoted: some 20 received Ad26.COV2.S at low or high dose, single or two shots; about 5 received placebo; per-sample allocation not given. Vaccine and placebo recipients were sampled on day 63 after the first injection. The sequencing used peripheral blood, collected in a trial of Ad26.COV2.S vaccine versus placebo. The receptors were sampled from a person aged 18-65 years who received the Ad26.COV2.S COVID-19 vaccine or a placebo.

The rearrangement uses TRBV18 and TRBJ2-7, with 8 bases that match TRBD1. V lost 4 bases and J lost 3; bases outside the gene matches: 8. The germline CDR1 and CDR2 sequences are KGHSH and LQKENI. The CDR3 sequence is 15 residues long. Written as DNA, the CDR3 is TGTGCCAGCTCACAGAAGGACAGGGCGATCTACGAGCAGTACTTC. Amino acids: CASSQKDRAIYEQYF.

The rearrangement links TRBV13 to TRBJ1-5, with D uncertain. The germline V gene has CDR1 PRHDT and CDR2 FYEKMQ (reference sequence). This CDR3 is built from 13 residues. Between the trimmed V and J ends, which lost 7 bases and 4 bases, there was a span of 11 bases. CDR3 in amino acids: CASKVSRNQPQHF. CDR3 DNA sequence: TGTGCCAGCAAGGTTAGCAGGAATCAGCCCCAGCATTTT.

This clone was picked up one time. The genes are TRBV3-1 (or the pseudogene TRBV3-2) and TRBJ1-1, with D uncertain. Germline CDR1 is LGHDT and CDR2 is YNNKEL (reference sequence). The V end lost 0 bases, the J end lost 1 base, and 9 bases lay between the germline ends. The CDR3 loop spans 15 amino acids. This CDR3 reads CASSQDSGWNTEAFF. In nucleotides, the CDR3 is TGTGCCAGCAGCCAAGATTCGGGGTGGAACACTGAAGCTTTCTTT.

The rearrangement joins TRBV6-4 to TRBJ2-3, with 16 nucleotides matching TRBD2. Germline CDR1 reads MRHNA; CDR2 reads SNTAGT. Unmatched junction bases numbered 0, after V lost 2 bases and J lost 4 bases. The CDR3 runs to 16 residues. DNA of the CDR3: TGTGCCAGCAGTGACGGGACTAGCGGGGGGGCAGATACGCAGTATTTT. Translation: CASSDGTSGGADTQYF.

This clone has a single count. The genes are TRBV5-1 and TRBJ1-1; D not certain. CDR1 is SGHRS and CDR2 is YFSETQ in the germline V gene. The CDR3 is 13 amino acids. V lost 0 bases and J 2 bases, leaving 5 bases between the germline ends. The CDR3 DNA reads TGCGCCAGCAGCTTGGAAAAAAACACTGAAGCTTTCTTT. Translation gives CASSLEKNTEAFF. The whole variable domain, remainder taken from reference TRBV5-1 and TRBJ1-1, is KAGVTQTPRYLIKTRGQQVTLSCSPISGHRSVSWYQQTPGQGLQFLFEYFSETQRNKGNFPGRFSGRQFSNSRSEMNVSTLELGDSALYLCASSLEKNTEAFFGQGTRLTVV.

The rearrangement uses TRBV7-2 and TRBJ2-5, with D tentatively TRBD2 (6 bases). The CDR3 extends over 15 amino acids. V lost 5 bases and J lost 4, with 17 bases in between. Germline V gene lookup returns CDR1 SGHTA and CDR2 FQGNSA. The CDR3 bases are TGTGCCAGCAGCCCAACGGGGGTGGGGGTAGAGACCCAGTACTTC. Its translation is CASSPTGVGVETQYF. Drawing the rest from reference TRBV7-2 and TRBJ2-5, the complete variable domain is GAGVSQSPSNKVTEKGKDVELRCDPISGHTALYWYRQSLGQGLEFLIYFQGNSAPDKSGLPSDRFSAERTGGSVSTLTIQRTQQEDSAVYLCASSPTGVGVETQYFGPGTRLLVL.

Notes on this clone: Additional DNA sequences in this sample encode the identical CDR3. V and J are TRBV19 and TRBJ1-1, with a tentative D call TRBD1 (5 bases). This CDR3 is built from 14 residues. V gave up 3 bases and J gave up 1 base, with 9 bases separating them. Germline lookup yields CDR1 LNHDA and CDR2 SQIVND (reference sequence). CDR3 sequence (DNA): TGTGCCAGTAGTATGGGGCAGGGGAACACTGAAGCTTTCTTT. Encoded protein: CASSMGQGNTEAFF. The full variable domain, with the rest looked up from reference TRBV19 and TRBJ1-1, is DGGITQSPKYLFRKEGQNVTLSCEQNLNHDAMYWYRQDPGQGLRLIYYSQIVNDFQKGDIAEGYSVSREKKESFPLTVTSAQKNPTAFYLCASSMGQGNTEAFFGQGTRLTVV.

The chain recombines TRBV6-2 or TRBV6-3 with TRBJ1-6; 7 bases agree with TRBD1. CDR1 and CDR2 (germline): MNHEY, SVGEGT. The trim removed 0 bases at V and 7 bases at J, leaving 12 bases unmatched. This CDR3 spans 18 amino acids. CDR3 protein: CASSYSTTGVSGNSPLHF. CDR3 DNA sequence: TGTGCCAGCAGTTACTCCACTACAGGGGTATCGGGCAATTCACCCCTCCACTTT.

The V call is TRBV10-3, the J call TRBJ2-2; D gene ambiguous. From germline, CDR1 is ENHRY and CDR2 SYGVKD. The CDR3 is made up of 16 amino acids. The V and J ends lost 4 bases and 3 bases respectively, with 15 bases between them. The CDR3 DNA sequence: TGTGCCATCAGTGTCTCGGTTTTGATTGACACCGGGGAGCTGTTTTTT. It encodes CAISVSVLIDTGELFF.

The chain carries TRBV3-1 (or the pseudogene TRBV3-2) and TRBJ1-1, with TRBD1 as a possible D gene (5 bases). Between the trimmed V and J ends, which lost 2 bases and 8 bases, there was a span of 15 bases. This CDR3 has 14 amino acids. From germline, CDR1 is LGHDT and CDR2 YNNKEL (reference sequence). Written as DNA, the CDR3 is TGTGCCAGCAGCCAACCCATGGGGGGTCTGGAAGCTTTCTTT. Amino acids: CASSQPMGGLEAFF.

The chain uses TRBV6-5 and TRBJ1-2, with D uncertain. V was trimmed by 8 bases and J by 8 bases, leaving 12 bases between them. The CDR3 runs 11 residues. The V gene's germline CDR1 is MNHEY and CDR2 SVGAGI. The CDR3 loop reads CASRDQVGYTF. The CDR3 DNA follows: TGTGCCAGCCGCGATCAGGTGGGCTACACCTTC.

This chain links TRBV4-3 with TRBJ1-2; 9 positions agree with TRBD1. J was trimmed by 6 bases and V by 4 bases; bases with no gene match: 6. The CDR3 is 14 residues long. Germline CDR1 reads LGHNA; CDR2 reads YSLEER. Here the CDR3 reads CASSRDRDTDGYTF. The CDR3 bases are TGCGCCAGCAGCCGGGACAGGGACACAGATGGCTACACCTTC.

This chain connects TRBV7-9 to TRBJ2-3; 9 bases are shared with TRBD2. This CDR3 comprises 16 residues. V dropped 6 bases and J dropped 1; count of bases not matched to a gene: 8. Per germline, CDR1 SEHNR and CDR2 FQNEAQ (reference sequence). In nucleotides, the CDR3 is TGTGCCAGCAGGGGGAGACTAGCGGCGGGCACAGATACGCAGTATTTT. Its protein product is CASRGRLAAGTDTQYF. Variable domain in full (rest from reference TRBV7-9 and TRBJ2-3): DTGVSQNPRHKITKRGQNVTFRCDPISEHNRLYWYRQTLGQGPEFLTYFQNEAQLEKSRLLSDRFSAERPKGSFSTLEIQRTEQGDSAMYLCASRGRLAAGTDTQYFGPGTRLTVL.

In regard to this clone: The same CDR3 is also encoded by other DNA sequences in this sample. V and J are TRBV18 and TRBJ2-7, with D unclear. V lost 2 bases and J lost 2, with 7 bases in between. This CDR3 has 13 amino acids. Germline CDR1 KGHSH, CDR2 LQKENI. This CDR3 is CASSPGRTYEQYF. DNA of the CDR3: TGTGCCAGCTCACCAGGGCGAACCTACGAGCAGTACTTC.

This chain joins TRBV29-1 and TRBJ2-7, with 9 nucleotides matching TRBD1. Germline loops: CDR1 SQVTM, CDR2 ANQGSEA. The CDR3 consists of 15 residues. The trim removed 1 base at V and 4 bases at J, leaving 8 bases unmatched. CDR3 coding DNA: TGCAGCGTTGAAGGGGGGGACAGGGTTGGGTACGAGCAGTACTTC. As protein: CSVEGGDRVGYEQYF.

The J gene is TRBJ1-1, the V gene TRBV6-5, with 7 positions matching TRBD1. The germline V gene has CDR1 MNHEY and CDR2 SVGAGI. The V segment lost 7 bases and the J segment 5 bases; nucleotides outside the gene matches: 10. The CDR3 is 14 amino acids. CDR3 coding DNA: TGTGCCAGCAAATACCTCCAGGGGGGGACTGAAGCTTTCTTT. Its translation: CASKYLQGGTEAFF.

J is TRBJ2-1 and V is TRBV9; no definite D call. V lost 0 bases and J lost 9, with 13 bases in between. CDR3 length: 14 amino acids. The V gene's germline CDR1 is SGDLS and CDR2 YYNGEE. DNA of the CDR3: TGTGCCAGCAGCGTAGACCCAAGCGTCGGTGAGCAGTTCTTC. It translates to CASSVDPSVGEQFF.

The V gene is TRBV5-4, the J gene TRBJ2-1, with 9 bases aligning to TRBD2. V shed 4 bases, J shed 8 bases, and the junction held 10 bases outside the gene matches. Germline lookup yields CDR1 SGHNT and CDR2 YYREEE (reference sequence). The CDR3 covers 15 residues. The CDR3 DNA sequence: TGTGCCAGCAGCACCAGCGGGGGGCGCCCTGATGAGCAGTTCTTC. This translates into CASSTSGGRPDEQFF. Filled out from reference TRBV5-4 and TRBJ2-1, the complete variable domain reads ETGVTQSPTHLIKTRGQQVTLRCSSQSGHNTVSWYQQALGQGPQFIFQYYREEENGRGNFPPRFSGLQFPNYSSELNVNALELDDSALYLCASSTSGGRPDEQFFGPGTRLTVL.

The gene calls are TRBV14 and TRBJ1-1; D is unclear. The V end lost 1 base, the J end lost 1 base, and 4 bases lay between the germline ends. Germline V gives CDR1 SGHDN, CDR2 FVKESK. The CDR3 covers 13 residues. The CDR3 spells CASSQVQNTEAFF. The CDR3, as DNA: TGTGCCAGCAGCCAAGTGCAGAACACTGAAGCTTTCTTT.